This TCR beta chain was retrieved from a study of cytomegalovirus exposure and HLA in healthy donors. About the research overall: An early data release held approximately 80 million unique TCRs from HLA-typed donors.

This CDR3 is built from 16 residues. Per the germline V gene, CDR1 is SGDLS and CDR2 is YYNGEE. Trimming stripped 0 bases from V and 6 bases from J, with 16 bases between. The primer mix had 60 Vbeta and 13 Jbeta primers. Generated by immunoSEQ multiplex PCR, the TCRdb table keeps only in-frame clones and is missing some. The sample carries 150,000 to 200,000 clones, 70% to 90% recorded once. On this clone itself: Its specificity is not known.

Study-level points and caveats: Most TCR sequences were uncommon, yet certain public TCRs appeared in many donors. Among the CMV-associated chains, three were confirmed in vitro as specific for CMV antigens. From TCR beta sequences, most subjects' HLA-A and HLA-B alleles were reportedly predicted accurately.

Sequenced: PBMCs. The receptor was derived from a man younger than 35 in good health and CMV-seropositive. The chain recombines TRBV9 with TRBJ2-1, with a tentative D call TRBD2 (6 bases). CDR3 residues: CASSVGGLANLNEQFF. The CDR3 DNA reads TGTGCCAGCAGCGTAGGGGGACTCGCAAACCTCAATGAGCAGTTCTTC.